This record covers a single T cell receptor beta chain. The antigen is unknown. The sample comes from a study of shared clonotypes between healthy human individuals. Germline CDR1 and CDR2: SGHTA and FQGTGA. V trimming: 5 bases; J trimming: 8 bases; junction bases outside the gene matches: 6. CDR3 length: 14 amino acids. Sequenced by immunoSEQ multiplex PCR; TCRdb stores in-frame clones only, minus some. The sample lists roughly 1,600,000 clones, approximately 98.5% occurring once. Participating donors were healthy, HIV-negative adults free of recent acute infections or vaccinations. The investigators split CD4+ cells into a CD45RA+ naive subset and a CD45RA-negative memory subset. Whole-study results and caveats: Clonotype sharing among donors was thought likely to change with sequencing depth. Roughly 4.6% of naive CD4 clonotypes were common to several donors.

Material: naive CD4+ T cells sorted from blood. Subset of the sample: CD45RA+ positively selected. The rearrangement links TRBV7-3 to TRBJ2-2; 9 positions match TRBD2. This receptor was obtained from a man aged 30-40 years in good health. DNA of the CDR3: TGTGCCAGCAGCCGGACTAGCGATTCGGGGGAGCTGTTTTTT. Its protein is CASSRTSDSGELFF.